This is a list of T cell receptor beta chains from one sample in a study of blood T cell repertoires in COVID-19. Profiling relied on immunoSEQ multiplex PCR, and the TCRdb table lists in-frame clones only, not all of them. The profile shows 140,000 to 150,000 clones, approximately 87% of them singletons. The source material was peripheral blood. Receptors were obtained from a man aged 45 to 65 who had recovered from COVID-19. Each CDR3 is given with its conserved first and last residue. The D gene is left open where the match is weak.

j_call d_call v_call cdr3_aa cdr3_nt
TRBJ2-5 TRBD1 TRBV5-1 CASSPGQGGQETQYF TGCGCCAGCAGCCCGGGACAGGGCGGACAAGAGACCCAGTACTTC
TRBJ1-5 . TRBV6-2/TRBV6-3 CASSLFSNQPQHF TGTGCCAGCAGTCTTTTTAGCAATCAGCCCCAGCATTTT
TRBJ2-3 TRBD2 TRBV6-4 CASSEELAGVDTQYF TGTGCCAGCAGTGAGGAACTAGCGGGGGTCGATACGCAGTATTTT
TRBJ2-1 TRBD1 TRBV7-8 CASSRRGYNEQFF TGTGCCAGCAGCCGCAGGGGGTACAATGAGCAGTTCTTC
TRBJ2-7 TRBD1 TRBV10-1 CASSERTGQGIFEQYF TGCGCCAGCAGTGAGAGAACCGGACAGGGGATCTTTGAGCAGTACTTC
TRBJ2-5 TRBD2 TRBV5-1 CASSLAGVAGRETQYF TGCGCCAGCAGCTTGGCAGGGGTAGCGGGGCGAGAGACCCAGTACTTC
TRBJ2-1 TRBD2 TRBV11-3 CASSWTSGRYYNEQFF TGTGCCAGCAGCTGGACTAGCGGGCGCTACTACAATGAGCAGTTCTTC
TRBJ2-2 . TRBV3-1/TRBV3-2 CASSQEVGRGVLRTGELFF TGTGCCAGCAGCCAAGAAGTAGGCAGGGGGGTTTTAAGGACCGGGGAGCTGTTTTTT
TRBJ2-7 TRBD1 TRBV7-8 CASSSDRVGGSYEQYF TGTGCCAGCAGCTCGGACAGGGTCGGAGGTTCCTACGAGCAGTACTTC
TRBJ1-2 . TRBV5-1 CASSLVSGNYGYTF TGCGCCAGCAGCTTGGTTTCGGGGAACTATGGCTACACCTTC
TRBJ2-3 TRBD1 TRBV9 CASSMGQGRTDTQYF TGTGCCAGCAGCATGGGACAGGGACGCACAGATACGCAGTATTTT
TRBJ2-1 TRBD2 TRBV9 CASSVASGGAGEQFF TGTGCCAGCAGCGTAGCTAGCGGGGGGGCCGGTGAGCAGTTCTTC
TRBJ1-5 . TRBV18 CASSPGEQPQHF TGTGCCAGCTCACCCGGAGAGCAGCCCCAGCATTTT
TRBJ2-1 . TRBV19 CASSPLTDNEQFF TGTGCCAGTAGTCCACTCACAGACAATGAGCAGTTCTTC
TRBJ2-3 . TRBV4-3 CASSHNYLNTDTQYF TGCGCCAGCAGCCATAACTACCTAAACACAGATACGCAGTATTTT